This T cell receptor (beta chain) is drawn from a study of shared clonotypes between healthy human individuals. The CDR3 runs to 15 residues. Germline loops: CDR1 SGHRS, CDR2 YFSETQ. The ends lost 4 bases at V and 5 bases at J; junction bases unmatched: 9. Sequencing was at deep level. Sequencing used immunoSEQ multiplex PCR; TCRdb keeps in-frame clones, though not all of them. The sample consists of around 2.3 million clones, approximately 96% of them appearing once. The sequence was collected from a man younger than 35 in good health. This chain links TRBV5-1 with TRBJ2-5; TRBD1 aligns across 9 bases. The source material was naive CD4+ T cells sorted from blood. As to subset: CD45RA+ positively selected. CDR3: CASSGTGGARETQYF. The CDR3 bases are TGCGCCAGCAGCGGAACAGGGGGCGCGAGGGAGACCCAGTACTTC.